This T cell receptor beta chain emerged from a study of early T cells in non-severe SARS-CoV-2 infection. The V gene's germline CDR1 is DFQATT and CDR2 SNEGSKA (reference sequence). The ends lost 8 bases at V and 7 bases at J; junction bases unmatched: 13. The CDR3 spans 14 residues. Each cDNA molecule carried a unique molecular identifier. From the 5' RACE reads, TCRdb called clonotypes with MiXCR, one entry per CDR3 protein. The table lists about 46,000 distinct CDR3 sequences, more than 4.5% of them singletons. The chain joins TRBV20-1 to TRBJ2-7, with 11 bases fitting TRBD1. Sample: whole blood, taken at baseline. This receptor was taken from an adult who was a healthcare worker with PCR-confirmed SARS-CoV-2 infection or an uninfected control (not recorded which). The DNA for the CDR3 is TGCAGTTGCGACCGGGACAGGGGGTTGGGGGAGCAGTACTTC. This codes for CSCDRDRGLGEQYF.